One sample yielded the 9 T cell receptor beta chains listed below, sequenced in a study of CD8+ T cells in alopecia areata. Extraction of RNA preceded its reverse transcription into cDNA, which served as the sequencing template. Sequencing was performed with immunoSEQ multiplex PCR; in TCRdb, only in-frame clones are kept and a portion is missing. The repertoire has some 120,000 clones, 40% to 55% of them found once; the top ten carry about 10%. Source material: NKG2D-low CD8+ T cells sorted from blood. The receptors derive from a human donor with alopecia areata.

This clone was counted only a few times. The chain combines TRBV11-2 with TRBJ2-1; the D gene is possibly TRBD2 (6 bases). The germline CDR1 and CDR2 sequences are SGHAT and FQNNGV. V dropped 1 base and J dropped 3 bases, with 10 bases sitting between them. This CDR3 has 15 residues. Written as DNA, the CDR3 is TGTGCCAGCAGCTTAGCGGGAGAAGGCTACAATGAGCAGTTCTTC. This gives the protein CASSLAGEGYNEQFF.

The CDR3 region is CSVPGTSRSDTQYF. The CDR3 DNA is TGCAGCGTCCCCGGGACTAGTAGGTCGGATACGCAGTATTTT. This sequence joins TRBV29-1 and TRBJ2-3; TRBD2 aligns across 8 bases. V lost 6 bases to trimming and J lost 6 bases; unmatched junction nucleotides: 11. This CDR3 is 14 amino acids long. Per the germline V gene, CDR1 is SQVTM and CDR2 is ANQGSEA.

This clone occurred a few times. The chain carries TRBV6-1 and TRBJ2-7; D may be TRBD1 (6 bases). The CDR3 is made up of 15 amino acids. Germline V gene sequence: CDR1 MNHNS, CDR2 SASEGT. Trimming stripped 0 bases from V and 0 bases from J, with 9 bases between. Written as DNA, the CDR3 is TGTGCCAGCAGTGAAGCGACAGGTGACTCCTACGAGCAGTACTTC. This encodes CASSEATGDSYEQYF.

DNA for the CDR3: TGTGCCAGCAGCTCGGCTAGCGGGGTGGATACGCAGTATTTT. Translating gives CASSSASGVDTQYF. The chain is built from TRBV7-9 and TRBJ2-3, with TRBD2 identical over 9 bases. J gave up 6 bases and V 4 bases, and 5 bases lay outside the gene matches. The length of the CDR3 is 14 residues. Germline CDR1 is SEHNR and CDR2 is FQNEAQ (reference sequence).

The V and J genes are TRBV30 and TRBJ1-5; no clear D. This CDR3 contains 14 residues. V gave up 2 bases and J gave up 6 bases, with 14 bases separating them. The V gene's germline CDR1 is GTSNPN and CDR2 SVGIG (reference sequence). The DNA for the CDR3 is TGTGCCTGGAGTAACTCGCCCGGCGGTCAGCCCCAGCATTTT. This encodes CAWSNSPGGQPQHF.

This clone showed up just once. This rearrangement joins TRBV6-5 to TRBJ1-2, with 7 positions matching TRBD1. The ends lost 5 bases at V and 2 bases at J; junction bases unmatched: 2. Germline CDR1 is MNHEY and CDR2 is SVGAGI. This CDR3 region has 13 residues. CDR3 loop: CASSQTGNYGYTF. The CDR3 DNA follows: TGTGCCAGCAGTCAGACAGGGAACTATGGCTACACCTTC.

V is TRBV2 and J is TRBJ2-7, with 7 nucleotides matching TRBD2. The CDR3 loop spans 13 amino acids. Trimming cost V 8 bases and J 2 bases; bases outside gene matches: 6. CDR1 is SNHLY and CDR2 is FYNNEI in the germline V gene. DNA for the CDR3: TGTGCCAGCTCCCGGGGGAGGGCCTACGAGCAGTACTTC. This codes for CASSRGRAYEQYF.

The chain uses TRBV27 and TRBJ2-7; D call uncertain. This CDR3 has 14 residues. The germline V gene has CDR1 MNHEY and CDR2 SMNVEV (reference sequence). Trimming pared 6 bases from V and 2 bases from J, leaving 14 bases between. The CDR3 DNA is TGTGCCAGCAGGAACACGGACGGAGCCTACGAGCAGTACTTC. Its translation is CASRNTDGAYEQYF.

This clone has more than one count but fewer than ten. CDR3 sequence: CASSPTVRGTPYEQYF. The CDR3 DNA is TGTGCCAGCTCACCAACGGTCCGGGGCACCCCCTACGAGCAGTACTTC. V and J are TRBV18 and TRBJ2-7; either TRBD1 or TRBD2 may fit D (5 bases each). CDR3 length: 16 residues. CDR1 KGHSH and CDR2 LQKENI come from the germline V gene. V lost 2 bases and J lost 2, with 16 bases in between.